The T cell receptor (beta chain) described here comes from a study of response to subunit inactivated influenza vaccine. Regarding the study as a whole: The authors proposed limited new T cell recruitment per seasonal influenza vaccination.

This clonotype was observed once. The antigen is not known. It is likely a read error, because the conserved phenylalanine at the end of the CDR3 is missing. The limits of the CDR3 on the DNA are not certain, so only TCRdb's listed CDR3 is given. 12 amino acids form the CDR3, both terminal residues included. TCRdb reprocessed the RT-PCR reads via MiXCR and lists one record per CDR3 protein. The repertoire consists of about 800,000 distinct CDR3 sequences, with around 20% occurring once and the leading ten covering 9.5% to 13%. The sample in question was PBMCs from blood, obtained less than 6 days after vaccination. The receptor's source is a man in his fifties who received an inactivated influenza vaccine. The chain uses TRBV12-3 or TRBV12-4 and TRBJ2-1; whether TRBD2, the table's D call, matches the DNA was not checked. The chain's CDR3 is CASSLGLAGGVI.